Shown below are 11 T cell receptor beta chains from a single sample sequenced in a study of T-cell reconstitution after alpha-beta-depleted transplantation in children. The library targeted TCRbeta and was prepared with unique molecular identifiers. TCRdb fed the PCR reads into MiXCR, producing one record per CDR3 protein. The sample holds 440,000 or so distinct CDR3 sequences, 43% seen once. Material: PBMCs, obtained before TCRalphabeta/CD19-depleted stem cell transplant. The receptors come from a girl aged 2 to 9 with aplastic anemia, due to receive a stem cell transplant.

There are many counts of this clonotype. The gene calls are TRBV29-1 and TRBJ2-1; 11 bases line up with TRBD2. Unmatched junction bases numbered 5, after V lost 6 bases and J lost 1 base. Per the germline V gene, CDR1 is SQVTM and CDR2 is ANQGSEA. The CDR3 covers 15 residues. The CDR3 sequence is CSVETSGASYNEQFF. CDR3 in DNA: TGCAGCGTCGAGACTAGCGGGGCGTCCTACAATGAGCAGTTCTTC.

The CDR3 sequence is CASSKIVGSYEQYF. For the CDR3, the DNA is TGTGCCAGCAGCAAGATAGTCGGGTCCTACGAGCAGTACTTC. The chain employs TRBV12-3 or TRBV12-4 and TRBJ2-7; D is uncertain. This CDR3 has 14 residues. Trimming took off 6 bases at V and 1 base at J, with 13 bases between the two ends.

The sample holds many counts of this clonotype. The rearrangement joins TRBV7-2 to TRBJ2-2, with TRBD1 identical over 7 bases. The germline V gene encodes CDR1 SGHTA and CDR2 FQGNSA. The CDR3 extends over 16 amino acids. J gave up 5 bases and V 1 base, and 7 bases lay outside the gene matches. In DNA form, the CDR3 reads TGTGCCAGCAGCTTAGTAGGGGGCTTTGGTACCGGGGAGCTGTTTTTT. Residues: CASSLVGGFGTGELFF.

The V and J genes are TRBV3-1 and TRBJ2-5, with 8 bases that match TRBD2. Per the germline V gene, CDR1 is LGHDT and CDR2 is YNNKEL (reference sequence). There are 16 residues in the CDR3. V lost 0 bases and J lost 0; bases outside the gene matches: 3. The CDR3 region is CASSQDGGGYQETQYF. The CDR3 DNA is TGTGCCAGCAGCCAAGACGGGGGGGGTTACCAAGAGACCCAGTACTTC.

There are many counts of this clonotype. V usage is TRBV7-2 and J usage is TRBJ2-1; TRBD2 matches at 13 bases. The J segment lost 8 bases and the V segment lost 1 base, leaving 2 bases of the junction unmatched. This CDR3 region has 15 residues. Per the germline V gene, CDR1 is SGHTA and CDR2 is FQGNSA. In DNA, the CDR3 is TGTGCCAGCAGCTTAGGGACTAGCGGGAGCTATGAGCAGTTCTTC. This gives the protein CASSLGTSGSYEQFF.

J is TRBJ2-5 and V is TRBV15; D may be TRBD1 (6 bases). This CDR3 has 15 residues. Germline CDR1 is LNHNV and CDR2 is YYDKDF (reference sequence). The ends were cut back, 1 base at V and 5 bases at J, with 14 bases in the middle. Here the CDR3 reads CATSRGGQGQETQYF. CDR3 nucleotides: TGTGCCACCAGCAGAGGGGGCCAGGGGCAGGAGACCCAGTACTTC.

The V gene is TRBV28, the J gene TRBJ2-3; D not resolved. Germline values: CDR1 MDHEN, CDR2 SYDVKM. This CDR3 spans 18 amino acids. Trimming pared 6 bases from V and 0 bases from J, leaving 22 bases between. The DNA for the CDR3 is TGTGCCAGCAGCCTTACCCTGGCTCAACAATATAGCACAGATACGCAGTATTTT. Its translation is CASSLTLAQQYSTDTQYF.

This chain joins TRBV20-1 and TRBJ2-7, with no clear D. CDR1 is DFQATT and CDR2 is SNEGSKA in the germline V gene (reference sequence). The CDR3 extends over 15 amino acids. The ends were cut back, 5 bases at V and 0 bases at J, with 17 bases in the middle. CDR3 coding DNA: TGCAGTGCTCCCCGAATGAGGCACTTCTCCTACGAGCAGTACTTC. Translated, it gives CSAPRMRHFSYEQYF.

The gene calls are TRBV28 and TRBJ2-5, with D possibly matching TRBD1 (6 bases). CDR1 MDHEN and CDR2 SYDVKM come from the germline V gene. V lost 6 bases to trimming and J lost 5 bases, with 19 bases between them. This CDR3 region has 15 residues. CDR3 amino acids: CASSSIGGWGETQYF. The CDR3 DNA follows: TGTGCCAGCAGCTCTATTGGGGGCTGGGGGGAGACCCAGTACTTC. The full variable domain, with the rest looked up from reference TRBV28 and TRBJ2-5, is DVKVTQSSRYLVKRTGEKVFLECVQDMDHENMFWYRQDPGLGLRLIYFSYDVKMKEKGDIPEGYSVSREKKERFSLILESASTNQTSMYLCASSSIGGWGETQYFGPGTRLLVL.

This clonotype was counted a single time. The gene calls are TRBV28 and TRBJ2-7; 8 nucleotides match TRBD2. Germline V gene lookup returns CDR1 MDHEN and CDR2 SYDVKM. The CDR3 sequence is 15 residues long. Germline trimming cut 3 bases from V and 0 bases from J; bases unmatched to any gene: 4. The CDR3 loop reads CASSFGGRISYEQYF. The CDR3 coding sequence is TGTGCCAGCAGTTTCGGCGGGAGGATCTCCTACGAGCAGTACTTC.

This clonotype was counted many times. This rearrangement joins TRBV7-3 to TRBJ2-4, with TRBD2 matching over 11 bases. CDR1 and CDR2 from the germline V gene are SGHTA and FQGTGA. J gave up 0 bases and V 5 bases, and 18 bases lay outside the gene matches. The CDR3 consists of 21 residues. The CDR3 DNA is TGTGCCAGCAGCCGACCCAACGGGCTAGCGGGAGGAACCTTAGCCAAAAACATTCAGTACTTC. It encodes CASSRPNGLAGGTLAKNIQYF.